This record concerns one T cell receptor beta chain sequence. The antigen it recognizes is unknown. Base-call qualities are not available, and no considerably larger clone is one nucleotide away. Collaborating institutions collected whole blood in K2EDTA tubes following their own protocols. For TCRbeta analysis, collaborator samples were shipped as frozen whole blood, as isolated PBMCs, or as DNA extracted from either sample type. This record belongs to a study of blood T cell repertoires in COVID-19 (dated by TCRdb to between 2020 and 2021). As for the study more broadly: Samples from collaborators originated in the United States, Italy and Spain and spanned both the acute and convalescent phases of COVID-19. The material from the prospective study consisted of cDNA or gDNA derived from T cells, B-cell-depleted T cells, or PBMCs. Subjects who had been exposed to COVID-19, were actively infected with it, or had recovered from it provided the deeply sampled blood TCRbeta repertoires that made up the dataset. The repertoires were made available in a free public database intended to serve as a resource for research on the immune response to SARS-CoV-2. The samples were drawn from two sources: the first 160 participants of the ongoing ImmuneRACE study, and 1,000 to 1,500 subjects contributed by 6 global collaborators. The sample metadata nearly always contained a de-identified subject ID, COVID-19 status, age in years and sex. Where available, HLA class I and class II types were obtained from metadata supplied by the sample provider rather than from assay-based typing. The investigation overall reported the following: How much clinical and demographic metadata was included differed by source and by participant, and the metadata was provided uncurated.

The cysteine opens and the phenylalanine closes a CDR3 of 13 amino acids. CDR3 DNA is the only sequence kept; it has 39 bases, read in frame from the first base. Deletion took 3 bases off V and 7 bases off J, with a span of 10 bases between the germline ends. For CDR1 and CDR2, the germline V gene lists SGHRS and YFSETQ. The immunoSEQ Assay, a bias-controlled multiplex PCR, was used to amplify TCRbeta CDR3 regions from genomic DNA. The authors' pipeline ran thus. The number of nucleated cells in each sample was estimated from the amplification of reference gene primers within the assay. Sequence reads were collapsed and filtered to measure the absolute abundance of every unique TCRbeta CDR3 rearrangement. For each sample, productive Simpson clonality was calculated by taking the square root of Simpson's diversity index across productive rearrangements. TCRdb provides this immuneACCESS table in a form limited to in-frame rearrangements. Some clones are lacking; in checked studies, under half of them reflect an unresolved V gene, and why the rest are absent is not known. V and J calls and clone size come straight from that table; D and trimming were deduced from the DNA. A total of about 100,000 clones appear in this sample, around 91% of them only once. The top ten clonotypes cover about a third of the sample.

Sequencing input: peripheral blood. The sequence links TRBV5-1 to TRBJ2-2, with TRBD1 perhaps the D gene, on 5 matching bases. The clonotype was recovered from a woman older than 75 with acute or convalescent COVID-19. The CDR3 region reads CASSSRVIGELFF. Here is the DNA: TGCGCCAGCAGCTCCAGGGTGATCGGGGAGCTGTTTTTT.